This T cell receptor (beta chain) was identified in a study of cytomegalovirus exposure and HLA in healthy donors. Study overall: The approximately 120 validation repertoires, a later analysis reported, used the same platform as the approximately 630 first-cohort repertoires.

Among the approximately 110 subjects of the validation cohort, separate from the approximately 660-subject first cohort, were the donors. Profiled with immunoSEQ multiplex PCR; TCRdb holds only in-frame clones, not every one. The data contain approximately 140,000 clones, about 90% of them singletons. J was trimmed by 4 bases and V by 6 bases; bases with no gene match: 9. In germline, CDR1 is SNHLY, CDR2 FYNNEI. The CDR3 runs 15 residues. As for this clone: The antigen remains unidentified.

General study findings and limits: The study put some 150 TCR beta chains on its list as cytomegalovirus-associated. Reports credit the classifier with highly specific, highly sensitive diagnosis of cytomegalovirus status.

Material for sequencing was PBMCs. The J gene is TRBJ2-7, the V gene TRBV2; TRBD2 matches 10 bases. The clonotype originates from a man aged 18 to 35 in good health and CMV-seronegative. CDR3 coding DNA: TGTGCCAGCAGCAAAACTAGCGGGGTCGGGTACGAGCAGTACTTC. This gives the protein CASSKTSGVGYEQYF.